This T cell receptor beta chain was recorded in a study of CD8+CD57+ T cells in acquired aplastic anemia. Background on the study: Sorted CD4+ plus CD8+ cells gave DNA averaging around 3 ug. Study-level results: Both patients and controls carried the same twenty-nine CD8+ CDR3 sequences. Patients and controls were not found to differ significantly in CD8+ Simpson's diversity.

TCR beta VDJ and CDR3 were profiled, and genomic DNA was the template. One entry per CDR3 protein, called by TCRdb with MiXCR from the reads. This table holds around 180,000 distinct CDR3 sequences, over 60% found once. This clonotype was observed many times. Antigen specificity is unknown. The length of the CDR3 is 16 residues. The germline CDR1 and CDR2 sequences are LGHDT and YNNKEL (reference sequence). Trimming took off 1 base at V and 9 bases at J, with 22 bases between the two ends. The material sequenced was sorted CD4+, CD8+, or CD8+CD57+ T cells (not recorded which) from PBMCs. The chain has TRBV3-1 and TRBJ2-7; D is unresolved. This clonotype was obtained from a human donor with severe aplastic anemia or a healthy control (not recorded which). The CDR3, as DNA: TGTGCCAGCAGCCAAGCGACATCCTTTTACCTACGAGGGCAGTACTTC. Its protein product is CASSQATSFYLRGQYF.